The source of this T cell receptor beta chain is a study of T cells after yellow fever vaccination (dated by TCRdb to about 2019). Concerning the study at large: The SMART-Seq v4 Ultra Low Input RNA kit was used to prepare libraries from fractions with low cell numbers. Two healthy male donors, one aged 18 to 30 and one aged 30 to 40 years, were included in the cohort. Bulk PBMC replicates and cell subsets were isolated from blood drawn at multiple timepoints before and after both primary and secondary immunization. To follow T-cell clones before and after primary and booster YFV17D yellow fever vaccination, bulk TCR alpha and beta repertoires were sequenced over time. The paper as a whole reports these results and caveats: A small share of clonotypes occurred in both CD4 and CD8 compartments, likely arising from convergent recombination. Compared with the primary T-cell response, the secondary T-cell response was weaker but faster, peaking on day 5 rather than day 15. Only a couple of donors were included in the study, so the extent to which the findings can be generalized is limited. Most clones expanded after primary vaccination (almost 98% of CD4 and approximately 90% of CD8) were re-detected after the booster, suggesting that broad memory maintenance occurred. Computational filtering was required because FACS-sorted repertoires could contain abundant contaminating clonotypes from the bulk population.

In its sample, this clonotype was seen many times. It has no much larger one-base neighbor in the sample; base qualities were not kept. TCR cDNA was synthesized by 5'RACE template switching, through which a universal primer site and unique molecular identifiers were introduced. Priming for cDNA synthesis came from both the TCR alpha and TCR beta constant segments. Libraries were amplified in two PCR steps, with sample barcodes and sequencing adapters added in the second step. Sequencing of the libraries was done on either Illumina HiSeq 2500 (2x100 bp) or NovaSeq (2x150 bp). As for how the authors treated the data: MIGEC handled demultiplexing of reads and collapsing into UMI consensus sequences, while MiXCR performed V(D)J alignment. Vaccine-responding clonotypes were identified with edgeR using replicate PBMC samples, with FDR below 0.01 and a log2 fold change above 5 up to day 15 being required. Bulk clonotypes were assigned CD4 or CD8 identity according to which sequenced CD4 or CD8 repertoire held them at higher abundance. Clonotypes enriched at least 10-fold in dextramer-positive over dextramer-negative fractions were defined as NS4B-specific, and CD4-biased clonotypes were excluded. TCRdb passed the public sequencing reads through fastp at Q25 and MiXCR, retaining productive beta sequences. Rows with a matching CDR3 protein are joined into one entry that keeps the most common DNA and genes. These V and J calls are TCRdb output, not the study's own analysis. The sample table contains about 85,000 distinct CDR3 sequences; only one count was recorded for about an eighth of them. Approximately 25% of the sample is held by the ten biggest clonotypes.

The germline V gene yields SQVTM for CDR1 and ANQGSEA for CDR2. Including the terminal cysteine and phenylalanine, the CDR3 comprises 12 residues. The DNA shown is the 36-base CDR3, in frame from base 1. V is shortened by 1 base, J by 10 bases, and the region joining them spans 11 bases. The sample's treatment or condition label, in plain terms: live attenuated yellow fever vaccine strain. PBMCs were isolated from peripheral blood using a standard Ficoll-Paque protocol. Epitope-specific CD8 T cells were sorted with a dextramer loaded with the yellow fever NS4B epitope peptide, together with anti-CD3 and anti-CD8 staining. TriZol was used to extract RNA from bulk PBMCs, from CD4 and CD8 fractions, and from dextramer-positive and dextramer-negative fractions.

The rearrangement joined TRBV29-1 to TRBJ2-1, with the D segment identity uncertain. The specimen comprised CD8+ T cells not binding an NS4B(214-222) dextramer, sorted from PBMCs, sampled 21 days after the first yellow fever vaccination. The sample's cell subset or site label, decoded: NS4B epitope dextramer-negative CD8 T cells. This TCR was sampled from a man younger than 35 who received the YFV17D yellow fever vaccine. The CDR3: CSVEGDGIEQFF. The nucleotide sequence reads TGCAGCGTTGAAGGCGATGGCATAGAGCAGTTCTTC.